This T cell receptor beta chain was obtained from a study of Ad26.COV2.S vaccination and SARS-CoV-2 variants. V lost 6 bases and J 1 base, leaving 10 bases between the germline ends. Germline V gene data show CDR1 as MNHEY and CDR2 as SMNVEV (reference sequence). The CDR3 is 14 residues long. Study-level results: Reportedly, spike-specific CD8+ and CD4+ T cell responses achieved substantial breadth once vaccination had taken place. Vaccine recipients surpassed placebo recipients in spike-specific TCR breadth. Researchers cautioned that TCR breadth and depth analyses may have underestimated total T cell responses.

Worth noting for this clone: Its matching antigen is unknown.

Repertoires were generated with immunoSEQ multiplex PCR, while TCRdb's copy carries only in-frame clones and drops some. This sample carries hundreds of thousands of clones, 90% to 95% of them seen once, and the ten largest clones take under 5%. This sample comprised peripheral blood, obtained after recovery from COVID-19. This sequence originates from a human donor who had recovered from COVID-19. J is TRBJ1-5 and V is TRBV27; D is unclear. The CDR3 is CASSPALSNQPQHF. The DNA for the CDR3 is TGTGCCAGCAGCCCGGCACTAAGCAATCAGCCCCAGCATTTT.